The 30 T cell receptor beta chains reported below all come from one sample, sequenced in a study of blood T cell repertoires in COVID-19. This table comes from immunoSEQ multiplex PCR, and its TCRdb copy is limited to in-frame clones, with some not included. The sample lists approximately 160,000 clones, over 75% occurring once. The sequenced material came from PBMCs or T cells enriched from blood (not recorded which). The receptors derive from a man in his forties who had recovered from COVID-19.

The gene calls are TRBV6-5 and TRBJ1-1; D remains ambiguous. The CDR3 loop spans 13 amino acids. Trimming shortened V by 4 bases and J by 0 bases, and 6 bases separated the two germline ends. In germline, CDR1 is MNHEY, CDR2 SVGAGI. CDR3 coding DNA: TGTGCCAGCAGTTCTCCGGTGAACACTGAAGCTTTCTTT. As protein: CASSSPVNTEAFF.

J is TRBJ1-5 and V is TRBV23-1; 7 bases fit TRBD1. TRBV23-1 is treated as an ORF (open reading frame) with a function not yet certain. This CDR3 has 17 amino acids. J gave up 0 bases and V 9 bases, and 14 bases lay outside the gene matches. The CDR3 protein is CASSGRGLLYSNQPQHF. The CDR3 DNA reads TGCGCCAGTTCTGGCAGGGGGTTACTGTATAGCAATCAGCCCCAGCATTTT.

The V gene is TRBV11-2, the J gene TRBJ2-3, with 8 bases fitting TRBD1. This CDR3 region has 16 residues. The V segment lost 3 bases and the J segment 4 bases; nucleotides outside the gene matches: 9. Germline-derived CDR1 and CDR2 are SGHAT and FQNNGV. CDR3 sequence: CASSLFGRGPADTQYF. The CDR3, as DNA: TGTGCCAGCAGCTTGTTTGGCAGGGGGCCTGCAGATACGCAGTATTTT.

This clone has a handful of counts. The CDR3 here is CASSLAGSGTAQETQYF. In DNA form, the CDR3 reads TGCGCCAGCAGCTTGGCCGGGAGCGGGACCGCCCAAGAGACCCAGTACTTC. J is TRBJ2-5 and V is TRBV5-1; 7 bases are shared with TRBD2. CDR1 and CDR2 from the germline V gene are SGHRS and YFSETQ. CDR3 length equals 17 residues. The J segment lost 1 base and the V segment lost 0 bases, leaving 9 bases of the junction unmatched. Full variable domain (outside the CDR3, taken from reference TRBV5-1 and TRBJ2-5): KAGVTQTPRYLIKTRGQQVTLSCSPISGHRSVSWYQQTPGQGLQFLFEYFSETQRNKGNFPGRFSGRQFSNSRSEMNVSTLELGDSALYLCASSLAGSGTAQETQYFGPGTRLLVL.

The chain couples TRBV10-2 to TRBJ1-5; 9 nucleotides line up with TRBD1. Looked up from germline, CDR1 is WSHSY and CDR2 is SAAADI. The length of the CDR3 is 14 residues. The V gene end was trimmed by 6 bases and the J gene end by 4 bases; junction bases not matched to a gene: 4. The CDR3 loop is CASRPGQGNQPQHF. For the CDR3, the DNA is TGCGCCAGCAGGCCGGGACAGGGAAATCAGCCCCAGCATTTT.

The J gene is TRBJ2-5, the V gene TRBV14; 14 bases agree with TRBD2. Trimming removed 4 bases from V and 1 base from J; junction bases left unmatched: 2. The CDR3 has 16 residues. CDR1 and CDR2 from the germline V gene are SGHDN and FVKESK. The CDR3 reads CASSRLAGGSQETQYF. The CDR3 bases are TGTGCCAGCAGCCGACTAGCGGGGGGGAGCCAAGAGACCCAGTACTTC.

This chain joins TRBV7-2 and TRBJ1-2, with 9 positions matching TRBD1. This CDR3 has 19 amino acids. V trimming: 2 bases; J trimming: 1 base; junction bases outside the gene matches: 14. The V gene's germline CDR1 is SGHTA and CDR2 FQGNSA. CDR3 bases: TGTGCCAGCAGCTTATCTTTGGACAGGGGTGGCCAATATAACTATGGCTACACCTTC. Its translation is CASSLSLDRGGQYNYGYTF.

The V and J genes are TRBV6-6 and TRBJ1-2; possibly TRBD1 for D (5 bases). Germline V gene sequence: CDR1 MNHNY, CDR2 SVGAGI (reference sequence). V lost 7 bases and J 4 bases, leaving 22 bases between the germline ends. This CDR3 region has 16 residues. CDR3 protein: CASTTGGTQVVYGYTF. The CDR3 region has the DNA TGTGCCAGCACCACCGGGGGGACTCAGGTCGTCTATGGCTACACCTTC.

The J gene is TRBJ1-3, the V gene TRBV11-2; TRBD1 aligns across 7 bases. V shed 5 bases, J shed 0 bases, and the junction held 4 bases outside the gene matches. This CDR3 comprises 15 residues. CDR1 SGHAT and CDR2 FQNNGV come from the germline V gene. The chain's CDR3 is CASSGDRASGNTIYF. CDR3 DNA sequence: TGTGCCAGCAGCGGAGACAGGGCCTCTGGAAACACCATATATTTT.

This rearrangement joins TRBV6-6 to TRBJ1-2; 8 nucleotides agree with TRBD1. CDR3 size: 15 residues. V lost 4 bases and J lost 4; bases outside the gene matches: 8. CDR1 is MNHNY, CDR2 SVGAGI, per germline (reference sequence). CDR3 DNA: TGTGCCAGCAGTTCCCCGGACAGGGCGGGCTATGGCTACACCTTC. Translation gives CASSSPDRAGYGYTF.

The chain recombines TRBV30 with TRBJ1-6; perhaps TRBD1 as D (5 bases). Germline values: CDR1 GTSNPN, CDR2 SVGIG (reference sequence). Between the trimmed V and J ends, which lost 0 bases and 1 base, there was a span of 10 bases. The CDR3 covers 16 residues. Written as DNA, the CDR3 is TGTGCCTGGAGTGTATCGGGGGGTTCCTATAATTCACCCCTCCACTTT. As protein: CAWSVSGGSYNSPLHF.

This sequence joins TRBV27 and TRBJ2-6; D gene uncertain. Germline V lookup: CDR1 MNHEY, CDR2 SMNVEV (reference sequence). The CDR3 loop spans 18 amino acids. The V end was cut by 6 bases, the J end by 1 base, with 19 bases between. The CDR3 is CASRSFWAPDSGANVLTF. The CDR3 DNA reads TGTGCCAGCAGATCTTTTTGGGCGCCGGATTCTGGGGCCAACGTCCTGACTTTC.

Only a few counts were recorded for this clone. The V gene is TRBV1, the J gene TRBJ2-3; the table's D call, TRBD1, was not checked against the DNA. TRBV1 is termed a pseudogene. The CDR3 covers 13 residues. CDR3 sequence: CTSSQDPPNTQYF. CDR3 DNA sequence: TGCACCAGCAGCCAAGATCCCCCAAATACGCAGTATTTT.

This chain connects TRBV7-3 to TRBJ1-2; TRBD1 matches at 9 bases. The CDR3 is made up of 13 amino acids. The V and J ends lost 5 bases and 4 bases, in that order; junction bases with no gene match: 2. Germline V CDR1 and CDR2: SGHTA, FQGTGA. The CDR3 region is CASSPDRGYGYTF. The CDR3 DNA follows: TGTGCCAGCAGCCCGGACAGGGGCTATGGCTACACCTTC.

The J gene is TRBJ1-1, the V gene TRBV6-5, with D unclear. CDR1 and CDR2 from the germline V gene are MNHEY and SVGAGI. This CDR3 spans 13 amino acids. V lost 8 bases, J lost 3 bases, and 13 bases lay in between. The CDR3 DNA reads TGTGCCAGCGCACGGGGAGCGGACACTGAAGCTTTCTTT. Translation: CASARGADTEAFF.

The genes are TRBV5-4 and TRBJ1-6; TRBD1 aligns across 8 bases. Germline CDR1 reads SGHNT; CDR2 reads YYREEE (reference sequence). The CDR3 is 15 amino acids. J gave up 8 bases and V 4 bases, and 8 bases lay outside the gene matches. The CDR3 spells CASSASRGRDSPLHF. As DNA, the CDR3 is TGTGCCAGCAGCGCCTCCAGGGGGCGGGATTCACCCCTCCACTTT.

The J gene is TRBJ2-2, the V gene TRBV5-1, with D possibly matching TRBD2 (5 bases). The CDR3 spans 14 residues. The germline CDR1 and CDR2 sequences are SGHRS and YFSETQ. With 5 bases removed from V and 4 bases from J, the gap between germline ends came to 12 bases. The CDR3 is CASRAEGSTGELFF. Written as DNA, the CDR3 is TGCGCCAGCAGGGCTGAGGGCAGCACCGGGGAGCTGTTTTTT.

The rearrangement links TRBV3-1 (or the pseudogene TRBV3-2) to TRBJ2-7, with TRBD2 matching 9 bases. CDR3 length: 15 residues. V shed 3 bases and J 6 bases; nucleotides not matched to a gene: 9. Germline CDR1 reads LGHDT; CDR2 reads YNNKEL (reference sequence). In nucleotides, the CDR3 is TGTGCCAGCAGCCACACCGGGACTAGCCGCGGCGAGCAGTACTTC. Its protein is CASSHTGTSRGEQYF.

This clone was seen just once. The V gene is TRBV7-3, the J gene TRBJ1-6, with D unresolved. Germline values: CDR1 SGHTA, CDR2 FQGTGA. Trimming pared 2 bases from V and 5 bases from J, leaving 22 bases between. CDR3 length equals 19 residues. CDR3 bases: TGTGCCAGCAGCTTAGCTGGGCCGTTATCAGGCTTCGATAATTCACCCCTCCACTTT. Translation gives CASSLAGPLSGFDNSPLHF.

The chain links TRBV5-4 to TRBJ2-2, with 14 positions matching TRBD2. CDR3 length: 16 amino acids. The J segment lost 4 bases and the V segment lost 5 bases, leaving 4 bases of the junction unmatched. Germline values: CDR1 SGHNT, CDR2 YYREEE (reference sequence). CDR3 protein: CASRTSGGARTGELFF. The CDR3 nucleotides are TGTGCCAGCAGGACTAGCGGGGGGGCCCGCACCGGGGAGCTGTTTTTT.

The sample holds one count of this clone. Here the CDR3 DNA reads TGTGCCAGCAGTCAGCTAGCGGGGGCATTCTTC. It encodes CASSQLAGAFF. V usage is TRBV12-3 or TRBV12-4 and J usage is TRBJ2-1; the match to TRBD2 covers 10 bases. J lost 16 bases, V lost 5 bases, and 5 bases had no gene match. CDR3 length: 11 residues.

The chain employs TRBV5-6 and TRBJ1-2; the match to TRBD1 covers 7 bases. Germline V gene lookup returns CDR1 SGHDT and CDR2 YYEEEE. The CDR3 runs 15 residues. Unmatched junction bases numbered 12, after V lost 4 bases and J lost 6 bases. CDR3 coding DNA: TGTGCCAGCAGCGCCTCAGGTGCACAGGGGAATGGCTACACCTTC. Translated, it gives CASSASGAQGNGYTF.

In DNA form, the CDR3 reads TGTGCCAGCAGTGACAGGGGGCTCTATGGCTACACCTTC. Encoded protein: CASSDRGLYGYTF. V usage is TRBV6-1 and J usage is TRBJ1-2, with 8 bases that match TRBD1. This CDR3 contains 13 residues. Germline CDR1 is MNHNS and CDR2 is SASEGT. Losses at the gene ends were 3 bases for V and 4 bases for J; bases not matched to a gene: 1.

V is TRBV19 and J is TRBJ1-5; no definite D call. Germline lookup yields CDR1 LNHDA and CDR2 SQIVND (reference sequence). The CDR3 contains 13 residues. The V and J ends lost 4 bases and 2 bases respectively, with 6 bases between them. This chain's CDR3 is CASSTQGNQPQHF. DNA for the CDR3: TGTGCCAGTAGTACTCAGGGCAATCAGCCCCAGCATTTT.

This chain joins TRBV11-2 and TRBJ2-5; 10 bases align to TRBD1. V was clipped by 6 bases and J by 5 bases; unmatched bases: 6. CDR1 and CDR2 from the germline V gene are SGHAT and FQNNGV. The CDR3 runs to 14 residues. DNA for the CDR3: TGTGCCAGCAGTTATGGACAGGGGGGGGAGACCCAGTACTTC. This sequence encodes CASSYGQGGETQYF.

J is TRBJ2-3 and V is TRBV13; tentatively, D is TRBD2 (5 bases). In germline, CDR1 is PRHDT, CDR2 FYEKMQ (reference sequence). Trimming stripped 4 bases from V and 6 bases from J, with 20 bases between. The CDR3 loop spans 16 amino acids. The CDR3 protein is CASSSTPDYFDDTQYF. DNA for the CDR3: TGTGCCAGCAGCTCCACCCCCGACTATTTCGACGATACGCAGTATTTT.

J is TRBJ1-1 and V is TRBV5-4; no definite D call. V lost 1 base and J 0 bases, leaving 10 bases between the germline ends. The germline CDR1 and CDR2 sequences are SGHNT and YYREEE (reference sequence). CDR3 length: 15 residues. CDR3 sequence (DNA): TGTGCCAGCAGCTTGCGGCCAGACATGAACACTGAAGCTTTCTTT. Translated, it gives CASSLRPDMNTEAFF.

The J gene is TRBJ2-7, the V gene TRBV5-4, with 7 bases aligning to TRBD2. The CDR3 has 12 amino acids. J lost 6 bases, V lost 4 bases, and 4 bases had no gene match. Germline lookup yields CDR1 SGHNT and CDR2 YYREEE (reference sequence). CDR3 sequence reads: CASSLGGGEQYF. The CDR3 bases are TGTGCCAGCAGCCTGGGGGGGGGCGAGCAGTACTTC. The entire variable domain, with the rest obtained from reference TRBV5-4 and TRBJ2-7, is as follows: ETGVTQSPTHLIKTRGQQVTLRCSSQSGHNTVSWYQQALGQGPQFIFQYYREEENGRGNFPPRFSGLQFPNYSSELNVNALELDDSALYLCASSLGGGEQYFGPGTRLTVT.

The chain joins TRBV6-5 to TRBJ1-1; D gene ambiguous. The CDR3 is 15 residues long. Germline values: CDR1 MNHEY, CDR2 SVGAGI. V lost 2 bases and J lost 3, with 13 bases in between. The CDR3 reads CASSYQPRVDTEAFF. The CDR3 nucleotides read TGTGCCAGCAGTTACCAACCCCGGGTTGACACTGAAGCTTTCTTT.

For the CDR3, the DNA is TGCGCCAGCAGGGCGACGGGACGCTCGGCGGGAGTGGAGCAGTACTTC. This encodes CASRATGRSAGVEQYF. V and J are TRBV5-1 and TRBJ2-7, with TRBD2 matching over 7 bases. In germline, CDR1 is SGHRS, CDR2 YFSETQ. This CDR3 spans 16 amino acids. Trimming took 5 bases from V and 7 from J; bases not matched to a gene: 18.